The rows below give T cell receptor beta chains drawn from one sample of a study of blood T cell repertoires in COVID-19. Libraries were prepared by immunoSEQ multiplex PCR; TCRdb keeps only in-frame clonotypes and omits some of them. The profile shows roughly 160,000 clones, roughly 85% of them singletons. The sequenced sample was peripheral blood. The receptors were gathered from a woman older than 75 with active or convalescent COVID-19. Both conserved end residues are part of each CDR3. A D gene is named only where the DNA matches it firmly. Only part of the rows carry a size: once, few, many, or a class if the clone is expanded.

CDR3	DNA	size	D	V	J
CASSEGSGIYNEQFF	TGTGCCAGCAGTGAGGGTAGCGGGATATACAATGAGCAGTTCTTC	-	TRBD2	TRBV2	TRBJ2-1
CASSPGLAYNEQFF	TGTGCCAGCAGCCCCGGACTAGCGTACAATGAGCAGTTCTTC	-	TRBD2	TRBV7-3	TRBJ2-1
CASSEALRGNQPQHF	TGTGCCAGCAGTGAAGCGCTGAGGGGCAATCAGCCCCAGCATTTT	-	-	TRBV2	TRBJ1-5
CASRAADTQYF	TGTGCCAGTAGGGCGGCAGATACGCAGTATTTT	once	-	TRBV19	TRBJ2-3
CASSLWTSGRDNEQFF	TGTGCCAGCAGTTTATGGACTAGCGGGAGGGATAATGAGCAGTTCTTC	few	TRBD2	TRBV28	TRBJ2-1
CASSRQGGYNEQFF	TGTGCCAGCAGCCGACAGGGAGGCTACAATGAGCAGTTCTTC	-	-	TRBV11-2	TRBJ2-1
CASREVGEQYF	TGTGCCAGCCGCGAGGTGGGTGAGCAGTACTTC	-	-	TRBV25-1	TRBJ2-7
CATSDPGLPDGELFF	TGTGCCACCAGTGATCCGGGACTCCCAGACGGGGAGCTGTTTTTT	-	-	TRBV24-1	TRBJ2-2
CASSPPGLVYEQYF	TGCGCCAGCAGCCCGCCAGGGTTGGTCTACGAGCAGTACTTC	-	-	TRBV5-1	TRBJ2-7
CASSRTGNQPQHF	TGTGCCAGCAGCCGGACGGGAAATCAGCCCCAGCATTTT	-	-	TRBV9	TRBJ1-5
CASGLAGGHSTDTQYF	TGTGCCAGCGGACTAGCGGGAGGGCATAGCACAGATACGCAGTATTTT	-	TRBD2	TRBV19	TRBJ2-3
CASSLGGGRTTNEKLFF	TGTGCCAGCAGCTTAGGTGGGGGCCGGACCACTAATGAAAAACTGTTTTTT	-	-	TRBV7-8	TRBJ1-4
CASSFGGTSTDTQYF	TGTGCCAGCAGCTTCGGTGGGACTAGCACAGATACGCAGTATTTT	-	-	TRBV7-2	TRBJ2-3
CASSVFADTQYF	TGTGCCAGCAGCGTATTCGCAGATACGCAGTATTTT	-	-	TRBV9	TRBJ2-3
CASSPAPTGLETQYF	TGCGCCAGCAGCCCGGCTCCGACAGGGCTGGAGACCCAGTACTTC	once	TRBD1	TRBV5-1	TRBJ2-5
CASTGTGGIGYGYTF	TGTGCCAGTACCGGGACAGGGGGCATCGGCTATGGCTACACCTTC	-	TRBD1	TRBV19	TRBJ1-2
CASSQLFRTVDYGYTF	TGCGCCAGCAGTCAATTATTTCGCACGGTCGACTATGGCTACACCTTC	many	-	TRBV23-1	TRBJ1-2
CASSQPLGVYYGYTF	TGTGCCAGCAGCCAACCGTTGGGAGTGTACTATGGCTACACCTTC	-	-	TRBV28	TRBJ1-2
CASSPFNEQFF	TGTGCCAGCAGTCCCTTCAATGAGCAGTTCTTC	-	-	TRBV28	TRBJ2-1
CASSSLGGFGSPLHF	TGTGCCAGCAGTTCATTAGGGGGTTTCGGTTCACCCCTCCACTTT	few	-	TRBV6-5	TRBJ1-6
CAINRQGSNYGYTF	TGCGCCATCAACAGACAGGGGTCTAACTATGGCTACACCTTC	few	TRBD1	TRBV10-1	TRBJ1-2
CASLGLTNTEAFF	TGTGCCAGCCTTGGACTCACCAACACTGAAGCTTTCTTT	-	-	TRBV6-5	TRBJ1-1
CASSPTGEDSPLHF	TGCGCCAGCAGTCCGACAGGGGAGGATTCACCCCTCCACTTT	-	TRBD1	TRBV10-2	TRBJ1-6
CASSLGTGGAVETQYF	TGTGCCAGCAGCTTAGGGACAGGGGGCGCGGTAGAGACCCAGTACTTC	-	TRBD1	TRBV7-9	TRBJ2-5
CASSLRGRVWETQYF	TGTGCCAGCAGCTTGCGGGGAAGGGTTTGGGAGACCCAGTACTTC	once	-	TRBV5-4	TRBJ2-5
CASSAKYIGYTF	TGTGCCAGCAGTGCAAAATACATTGGCTACACCTTC	-	-	TRBV2	TRBJ1-2
CASSPEGRPNEKLFF	TGTGCCAGCTCACCCGAGGGGAGGCCGAATGAAAAACTGTTTTTT	-	-	TRBV18	TRBJ1-4
CASSLQGFNYGYTF	TGTGCCAGCAGTTTACAGGGGTTTAACTATGGCTACACCTTC	-	-	TRBV28	TRBJ1-2
CASSEQRSWGYTF	TGTGCCAGCAGTGAACAGCGCAGCTGGGGCTACACCTTC	-	-	TRBV2	TRBJ1-2
CASSHRGTGGLNEQFF	TGTGCCAGCAGTCATCGGGGGACAGGGGGCTTGAATGAGCAGTTCTTC	once	TRBD1	TRBV7-2	TRBJ2-1
CASSGGQGAGETQYF	TGTGCCAGTAGTGGAGGACAGGGGGCCGGGGAGACCCAGTACTTC	-	TRBD1	TRBV19	TRBJ2-5
CASTPGQGNEKLFF	TGTGCCAGCACCCCGGGACAGGGTAATGAAAAACTGTTTTTT	-	TRBD1	TRBV6-5	TRBJ1-4
CASDWDRGAYEQYF	TGTGCCAGTGATTGGGACAGGGGCGCTTACGAGCAGTACTTC	-	TRBD1	TRBV6-5	TRBJ2-7
CASREGPGKPQHF	TGTGCCTCCCGGGAGGGGCCGGGAAAGCCCCAGCATTTT	-	-	TRBV10-3	TRBJ1-5
CASSLGVGTRDRYTF	TGCGCCAGCAGCTTGGGGGTCGGGACACGAGATCGCTACACCTTC	-	-	TRBV5-1	TRBJ1-2
CASSLDSPGGEQYF	TGTGCCAGCAGCTTAGACTCTCCGGGGGGTGAGCAGTACTTC	few	TRBD2	TRBV11-3	TRBJ2-7
CASSRPGNTGELFF	TGTGCCAGCAGCCGGCCGGGGAACACCGGGGAGCTGTTTTTT	-	-	TRBV5-4	TRBJ2-2
CASSRAGSDTEAFF	TGTGCCAGCAGCCGGGCAGGGTCGGATACTGAAGCTTTCTTT	-	-	TRBV3-1/TRBV3-2	TRBJ1-1
CASIRGGDYENEQFF	TGTGCCAGTATTCGGGGAGGGGACTATGAAAATGAGCAGTTCTTC	-	TRBD2	TRBV19	TRBJ2-1
CSVGRTGRGEQYF	TGCAGCGTTGGTCGGACAGGCAGGGGGGAGCAGTACTTC	few	TRBD1	TRBV29-1	TRBJ2-7
CASRTGAETQYF	TGTGCCAGCAGGACAGGGGCGGAGACCCAGTACTTC	-	TRBD1	TRBV6-5	TRBJ2-5
CASSPLQEVANTGELFF	TGTGCCAGCTCACCACTCCAGGAAGTTGCGAACACCGGGGAGCTGTTTTTT	-	-	TRBV18	TRBJ2-2
CASSTHTRDRDAFF	TGTGCCAGCAGCACCCATACCCGGGACAGGGATGCTTTCTTT	once	TRBD1	TRBV9	TRBJ1-1
CASSPRGGRADNEQFF	TGCGCCAGCAGCCCCCGAGGAGGGAGGGCCGACAATGAGCAGTTCTTC	-	TRBD2	TRBV5-1	TRBJ2-1
CASRAGQGRGGYTF	TGTGCCAGCAGAGCGGGACAGGGGAGGGGTGGCTACACCTTC	-	TRBD1	TRBV2	TRBJ1-2